Sequencing of this T cell receptor (beta chain) was carried out in a study of blood T cell repertoires in COVID-19. Study context: PBMCs, B-cell-depleted T cells, or T cells were the source of the cDNA or gDNA that made up the material.

The CDR3 totals 15 residues. The ends were cut back, 0 bases at V and 1 base at J, with 10 bases in the middle. The germline V gene encodes CDR1 SGHNT and CDR2 YYREEE (reference sequence). Cohorts were based on clinical histories the participants reported. Method: immunoSEQ multiplex PCR; TCRdb's copy keeps in-frame clones and lacks some. The table lists fewer than 300,000 clones, 75% to 95% of them singletons. Material for sequencing was PBMCs or T cells enriched from blood (not recorded which). The sequence was collected from a woman aged 25 to 39 who had recovered from COVID-19. The chain combines TRBV5-4 with TRBJ1-2; no definite D call. This CDR3 is CASSLVFGDNYGYTF. The CDR3 coding sequence is TGTGCCAGCAGCTTGGTATTCGGGGATAACTATGGCTACACCTTC.